These T cell receptor beta chains were read from a single sample in a study of CD8+CD57+ T cells in acquired aplastic anemia. TCRdb called the reads again in MiXCR, with one record for every CDR3 protein. The sample contains a few hundred thousand distinct CDR3 sequences, over 25% of which appear only once. The sequenced sample consisted of sorted CD4+, CD8+, or CD8+CD57+ T cells (not recorded which) from PBMCs. These receptors all stem from a human donor with aplastic anemia. Both conserved end residues are part of each CDR3. D genes are given only for firm matches. Clone size, where shown, is once, few, many, or a class for clones that have expanded.

>.|.|TRBJ1-6|TRBV10-3
CASSGLPTPSPLHF
TGTGCCAGCTCCGGGTTACCAACCCCCTCACCCCTCCACTTT
>once|.|TRBJ2-7|TRBV7-3
CASSSTGYERYF
TGTGCCAGCAGTTCAACAGGGTACGAGCGGTACTTC
>many|.|TRBJ1-5|TRBV20-1
CSASGTGDSNQPQHF
TGCAGTGCTAGTGGAACGGGGGATAGCAATCAGCCCCAGCATTTT
>many|.|TRBJ2-7|TRBV5-1
CASSVRGGNEQYF
TGCGCCAGCAGCGTCCGGGGCGGCAACGAGCAGTACTTC
>many|.|TRBJ1-5|TRBV7-9
CASSREGPTNQPQHF
TGTGCCAGCAGCCGCGAGGGGCCAACGAATCAGCCCCAGCATTTT
>many|.|TRBJ2-5|TRBV24-1
CATSDKGLQETQYF
TGTGCCACCAGTGATAAGGGACTCCAAGAGACCCAGTACTTC
>few|.|TRBJ2-7|TRBV7-4
CASRWIHEQYF
TGTGCCAGCAGGTGGATCCACGAGCAGTACTTC
>many|TRBD1|TRBJ1-6|TRBV28
CALSSGQNNSPLHF
TGTGCCCTCTCGTCGGGACAGAATAATTCACCCCTCCACTTT
>.|.|TRBJ1-2|TRBV9
CASNSPGTLGYTF
TGTGCCAGCAACTCCCCCGGGACCCTTGGCTACACCTTC
>.|TRBD1|TRBJ1-6|TRBV19
CASSGQGANDSPLHF
TGTGCCAGTAGCGGACAGGGGGCGAATGATTCACCCCTCCACTTT
>.|.|TRBJ1-4|TRBV15
CATSRGGGSTNEKLFF
TGTGCCACCAGCAGAGGAGGGGGATCAACTAATGAAAAACTGTTTTTT
>.|TRBD2|TRBJ2-7|TRBV7-2
CASSEVAGVPEQYF
TGTGCCAGTTCGGAGGTAGCGGGAGTCCCCGAGCAGTACTTC
>.|.|TRBJ2-7|TRBV20-1
CSARVVQGEGQEQYF
TGCAGTGCTAGGGTTGTGCAGGGAGAAGGGCAAGAGCAGTACTTC
>few|TRBD1|TRBJ2-7|TRBV20-1
CSANKGTGGSHEQYF
TGCAGTGCAAACAAAGGGACAGGGGGGTCCCACGAGCAGTACTTC
>.|.|TRBJ2-3|TRBV14
CASSQDPLGTDTQYF
TGTGCCAGCAGCCAAGATCCTTTGGGCACAGATACGCAGTATTTT
>.|.|TRBJ2-7|TRBV14
CASSQVSRIKGYEQYF
TGTGCCAGCAGCCAAGTCTCCAGAATCAAAGGTTACGAGCAGTACTTC
>many|TRBD1|TRBJ1-2|TRBV29-1
CSVDIGQGGGYTF
TGCAGCGTTGACATAGGACAGGGAGGTGGCTACACCTTC
>.|.|TRBJ2-7|TRBV4-1
CASSQDETDPYEQYF
TGCGCCAGCAGCCAAGATGAGACGGACCCCTACGAGCAGTACTTC
>.|TRBD2|TRBJ2-1|TRBV6-1
CASSPGTSVENEQFF
TGTGCCAGCAGCCCCGGGACTAGCGTCGAAAATGAGCAGTTCTTC
>many|.|TRBJ1-2|TRBV7-9
CASSPTGGRASGYTF
TGTGCCAGCAGCCCCACGGGGGGCAGGGCCTCTGGCTACACCTTC
>.|.|TRBJ1-6|TRBV10-3
CASSFETRTYNSPLHF
TGTGCCAGCAGTTTTGAAACGAGGACCTATAATTCACCCCTCCACTTT
>.|.|TRBJ1-2|TRBV19
CASALRDPFYTF
TGTGCCAGCGCTCTCCGGGACCCCTTCTACACCTTC
>few|TRBD1|TRBJ1-1|TRBV19
CASSLQGNRRDTEAFF
TGTGCCAGTAGCTTACAGGGGAACCGCCGGGACACTGAAGCTTTCTTT
>few|.|TRBJ1-1|TRBV29-1
CSVGTLGTEAFF
TGCAGCGTTGGGACCCTTGGTACTGAAGCTTTCTTT
>many|TRBD1|TRBJ1-1|TRBV20-1
CSAKTGGMETEAFF
TGCAGTGCTAAGACAGGGGGCATGGAGACTGAAGCTTTCTTT
>many|TRBD1|TRBJ1-2|TRBV20-1
CSARDRGYGYTF
TGCAGTGCTAGGGACAGGGGCTATGGCTACACCTTC
>.|TRBD2|TRBJ2-1|TRBV11-2
CASITGLAGSDEQFF
TGTGCCAGCATAACGGGACTAGCGGGGAGTGATGAGCAGTTCTTC
>.|.|TRBJ2-2|TRBV7-9
CTSSLASRNGELFF
TGTACCAGCAGCTTGGCTAGCCGGAACGGGGAGCTGTTTTTT
>many|.|TRBJ1-2|TRBV6-5
CASSYGLSVFGYTF
TGTGCCAGCAGTTACGGGTTGTCGGTATTTGGCTACACCTTC
>.|.|TRBJ2-2|TRBV9
CPSSLPGHANTGELFF
TGTCCCAGCAGTTTACCGGGACACGCGAACACCGGGGAGCTGTTTTTT
>.|.|TRBJ2-5|TRBV6-1
CASRSLTETQYF
TGTGCCAGCAGAAGTTTGACAGAGACCCAGTACTTC
>many|.|TRBJ1-1|TRBV10-2
CASTTGQNTEAFF
TGCGCCAGCACCACGGGACAGAACACTGAAGCTTTCTTT
>.|.|TRBJ2-7|TRBV7-8
CASSLRGAPYEQYF
TGTGCCAGCAGTTTAAGGGGGGCCCCCTACGAGCAGTACTTC
>.|TRBD1|TRBJ2-6|TRBV5-1
CASSRIGQGSSGANVLTF
TGCGCCAGCAGCCGAATTGGACAGGGAAGCTCTGGGGCCAACGTCCTGACTTTC
>.|TRBD1|TRBJ1-5|TRBV6-5
CASSYLVGQGVGEPQHF
TGTGCCAGCAGTTACCTGGTCGGTCAGGGGGTTGGAGAGCCCCAGCATTTT
>.|TRBD1|TRBJ1-2|TRBV29-1
CSVERDRFSANYGYTF
TGCAGCGTTGAGAGGGACAGGTTTTCAGCTAACTATGGCTACACCTTC
>few|.|TRBJ2-3|TRBV5-5
CASSFDKSTDTQYF
TGTGCCAGCAGCTTCGACAAAAGCACAGATACGCAGTATTTT
>many|.|TRBJ1-5|TRBV19
CASGGVGSNQPQHF
TGTGCCAGTGGCGGTGTTGGTAGCAATCAGCCCCAGCATTTT
>.|.|TRBJ2-5|TRBV5-1
CASSFGRGPKETQYF
TGCGCCAGCAGCTTCGGCCGGGGCCCTAAAGAGACCCAGTACTTC
>many|.|TRBJ1-2|TRBV11-2
CASSSGPLGAQIGYTF
TGTGCCAGCAGCTCCGGTCCTCTGGGTGCGCAAATTGGCTACACCTTC
>.|.|TRBJ1-5|TRBV28
CASSLWTVDQPQHF
TGTGCCAGCAGTTTATGGACAGTGGATCAGCCCCAGCATTTT
>few|.|TRBJ2-7|TRBV27
CASSLSGGTPYEQYF
TGTGCCAGCAGTTTATCGGGCGGGACTCCCTACGAGCAGTACTTC
>few|TRBD1|TRBJ1-2|TRBV28
CAIPGASGGSVGYTF
TGTGCCATCCCTGGGGCGTCAGGGGGCTCGGTTGGCTACACCTTC
>.|.|TRBJ2-5|TRBV12-5
CASGDGRETQYF
TGTGCTAGTGGGGATGGCAGGGAGACCCAGTACTTC
>few|.|TRBJ1-2|TRBV27
CASSLTREGNYGYTF
TGTGCCAGCAGTTTGACTAGGGAGGGCAACTATGGCTACACCTTC
>few|.|TRBJ2-1|TRBV7-7
CASRGGGHNEQFF
TGTGCTAGCAGGGGGGGGGGTCACAATGAGCAGTTCTTC
>.|TRBD2|TRBJ2-7|TRBV15
CATSSAIGPASGSYEQYF
TGTGCCACCAGCAGTGCTATCGGGCCGGCTAGCGGCTCCTACGAGCAGTACTTC
>once|.|TRBJ1-1|TRBV30
CAWSRGDGGTEAFF
TGTGCCTGGAGTCGTGGGGACGGAGGCACTGAAGCTTTCTTT
>.|.|TRBJ1-2|TRBV6-5
CASSYSPGPGGNYGYTF
TGTGCCAGCAGTTACTCTCCGGGACCGGGGGGGAACTATGGCTACACCTTC
>.|.|TRBJ2-1|TRBV11-2
CASSADLLSYNEQFF
TGTGCCAGCAGCGCCGATCTCCTCTCCTACAATGAGCAGTTCTTC
>.|TRBD1|TRBJ2-7|TRBV5-1
CASSLAVDRGSYEQYF
TGCGCCAGCAGCTTGGCCGTTGACAGGGGATCCTACGAGCAGTACTTC
>many|TRBD1|TRBJ2-7|TRBV20-1
CSARGDRAYEQYF
TGCAGTGCTAGAGGGGACAGGGCCTACGAGCAGTACTTC
>many|TRBD2|TRBJ2-7|TRBV11-3
CASSLERLAGAHEQYF
TGTGCCAGCAGCTTAGAGAGACTAGCGGGGGCCCACGAGCAGTACTTC
>few|TRBD1|TRBJ1-1|TRBV19
CASLRQGGFANTEAFF
TGTGCCAGTCTTAGACAGGGGGGTTTTGCGAACACTGAAGCTTTCTTT
>few|.|TRBJ1-1|TRBV5-1
CASSLGPGMNTEAFF
TGCGCCAGCAGCTTGGGTCCAGGTATGAACACTGAAGCTTTCTTT
>many|TRBD1|TRBJ1-5|TRBV20-1
CSASKTGDQPQHF
TGCAGTGCTAGTAAGACAGGGGACCAGCCCCAGCATTTT